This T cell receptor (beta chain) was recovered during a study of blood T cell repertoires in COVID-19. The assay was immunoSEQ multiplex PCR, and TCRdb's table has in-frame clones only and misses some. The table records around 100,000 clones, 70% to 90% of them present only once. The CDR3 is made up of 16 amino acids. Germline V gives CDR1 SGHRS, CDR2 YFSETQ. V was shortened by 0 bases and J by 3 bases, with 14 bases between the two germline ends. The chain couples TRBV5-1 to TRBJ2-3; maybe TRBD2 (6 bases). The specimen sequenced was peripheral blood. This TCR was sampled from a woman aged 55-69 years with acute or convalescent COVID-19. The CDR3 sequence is CASSLEGSGRTDTQYF. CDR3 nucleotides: TGCGCCAGCAGCTTGGAGGGGTCTGGGAGGACAGATACGCAGTATTTT.